Listed here are 14 T cell receptor beta chains from one sample, sequenced in a study of T-cell reconstitution after alpha-beta-depleted transplantation in children. Library preparation (for TCRbeta) was performed with unique molecular identifiers. TCRdb called the PCR reads again in MiXCR, with one record for every CDR3 protein. The table has a few hundred thousand distinct CDR3 sequences, 27% seen once. This specimen was PBMCs, taken before TCRalphabeta/CD19-depleted stem cell transplant. The receptors here all came from a boy in the first two years of life with Wiskott-Aldrich syndrome, due to receive a stem cell transplant.

This clonotype was counted a few times. The chain joins TRBV14 to TRBJ2-5, with D unresolved. There are 11 residues in the CDR3. The germline gives CDR1 SGHDN, CDR2 FVKESK. Trimming shortened V by 4 bases and J by 8 bases, and 8 bases separated the two germline ends. In nucleotides, the CDR3 is TGTGCCAGCAGCCGAACAATAACCCAGTACTTC. Protein product: CASSRTITQYF.

The rearrangement links TRBV20-1 to TRBJ2-1; 9 nucleotides match TRBD1. The germline V gene encodes CDR1 DFQATT and CDR2 SNEGSKA (reference sequence). The CDR3 runs 15 residues. V lost 3 bases and J lost 8; bases outside the gene matches: 11. CDR3 sequence: CSARVQGARGYEQFF. The CDR3 region has the DNA TGCAGTGCTAGGGTACAGGGGGCAAGGGGATATGAGCAGTTCTTC.

The chain uses TRBV15 and TRBJ2-7; 9 nucleotides line up with TRBD2. Germline CDR1 is LNHNV and CDR2 is YYDKDF (reference sequence). This CDR3 contains 15 residues. With 0 bases clipped from V and 7 bases from J, the junction kept 7 bases outside the gene matches. CDR3 residues: CATSRDGLAGREQYF. The DNA for the CDR3 is TGTGCCACCAGCAGAGATGGGCTAGCGGGAAGGGAGCAGTACTTC.

This clonotype was counted only a few times. This chain links TRBV5-8 with TRBJ1-2; TRBD1 aligns across 8 bases. V shed 4 bases, J shed 6 bases, and the junction held 11 bases outside the gene matches. Looked up from germline, CDR1 is SGHTS and CDR2 is YDEGEE. CDR3 size: 15 residues. CDR3 sequence reads: CASSPGQGARDGYTF. Written as DNA, the CDR3 is TGTGCCAGCAGCCCAGGACAGGGAGCAAGGGATGGCTACACCTTC.

The chain is built from TRBV20-1 and TRBJ2-1; D possibly corresponds to TRBD2 (7 bases). The germline V and J ends were trimmed by 6 bases and 3 bases, with 27 bases remaining between them. CDR1 is DFQATT, CDR2 SNEGSKA, per germline (reference sequence). There are 18 residues in the CDR3. CDR3 DNA sequence: TGCAGTGCCGAAAGGGATCTCGGGGGGCGAGTCTTCTACAATGAGCAGTTCTTC. It yields the protein CSAERDLGGRVFYNEQFF.

This clonotype was detected only a few times. V gene TRBV2 combines with J gene TRBJ2-1; possible D gene TRBD1, 6 bases. Trimming cost V 5 bases and J 6 bases, with 8 bases left between them. This CDR3 spans 12 amino acids. Germline values: CDR1 SNHLY, CDR2 FYNNEI. CDR3 sequence reads: CASSWTANEQFF. The CDR3 nucleotides are TGTGCCAGCAGTTGGACAGCCAATGAGCAGTTCTTC. The variable domain in full, with the rest retrieved from reference TRBV2 and TRBJ2-1, is EPEVTQTPSHQVTQMGQEVILRCVPISNHLYFYWYRQILGQKVEFLVSFYNNEISEKSEIFDDQFSVERPDGSNFTLKIRSTKLEDSAMYFCASSWTANEQFFGPGTRLTVL.

This clonotype was picked up a small number of times. This chain joins TRBV2 and TRBJ2-1; D is undetermined. The V end lost 7 bases, the J end lost 4 bases, and 14 bases lay between the germline ends. Germline V gene lookup returns CDR1 SNHLY and CDR2 FYNNEI. The CDR3 extends over 14 amino acids. The CDR3 sequence: CASKDPGAYNEQFF. The CDR3 DNA reads as TGTGCCAGCAAAGATCCGGGCGCTTACAATGAGCAGTTCTTC.

This clonotype was seen only a few times. The chain couples TRBV5-1 to TRBJ2-7; D perhaps matches TRBD1 (6 bases). Trimming took 3 bases from V and 6 from J, leaving 13 bases between them. The germline V gene encodes CDR1 SGHRS and CDR2 YFSETQ. CDR3 size: 13 residues. The CDR3 spells CASSSPGQFEQYF. The CDR3 DNA reads as TGCGCCAGCAGCTCCCCAGGACAGTTCGAGCAGTACTTC.

This clonotype has more than one count but fewer than ten. The chain has TRBV20-1 and TRBJ1-5; D possibly corresponds to TRBD1 (6 bases). In germline, CDR1 is DFQATT, CDR2 SNEGSKA (reference sequence). V lost 2 bases and J lost 7, with 9 bases in between. The CDR3 runs 12 residues. CDR3 protein: CSARSGAQPQHF. The CDR3 region has the DNA TGCAGTGCTAGATCAGGGGCCCAGCCCCAGCATTTT.

This sequence joins TRBV5-4 and TRBJ2-3, with 7 bases fitting TRBD2. Germline V lookup: CDR1 SGHNT, CDR2 YYREEE (reference sequence). Losses at the gene ends were 3 bases for V and 4 bases for J; bases not matched to a gene: 11. This CDR3 contains 16 residues. The CDR3 sequence is CASSSSAGAGADTQYF. The CDR3 nucleotides are TGTGCCAGCAGCTCAAGTGCGGGAGCCGGAGCAGATACGCAGTATTTT.

The chain employs TRBV3-1 and TRBJ1-3; D gene unclear. Trimming stripped 4 bases from V and 4 bases from J, with 8 bases between. The CDR3 totals 13 residues. The germline V gene has CDR1 LGHDT and CDR2 YNNKEL (reference sequence). CDR3 sequence reads: CASSRNFGNTIYF. The CDR3 nucleotides are TGTGCCAGCAGCCGAAACTTCGGAAACACCATATATTTT.

This clonotype has more than one count but fewer than ten. The chain carries TRBV6-5 and TRBJ2-5, with a tentative D call TRBD1 (5 bases). Between the trimmed V and J ends, which lost 2 bases and 5 bases, there was a span of 15 bases. CDR1 and CDR2 from the germline V gene are MNHEY and SVGAGI. CDR3 length: 15 residues. CDR3 DNA sequence: TGTGCCAGCAGTTACCAACTCCCAGGGTCTGAGACCCAGTACTTC. Its translation: CASSYQLPGSETQYF.

This clonotype was observed a handful of times. The CDR3 nucleotides read TGTGCCAGCAGTTTATTCCTAGCGGGAGGGGTAGCCAAAAACATTCAGTACTTC. Its protein is CASSLFLAGGVAKNIQYF. The V gene is TRBV28, the J gene TRBJ2-4; TRBD2 agrees at 12 bases. CDR3 length: 18 residues. Germline CDR1 reads MDHEN; CDR2 reads SYDVKM. Losses at the gene ends were 1 base for V and 0 bases for J; bases not matched to a gene: 4.

This rearrangement joins TRBV12-5 to TRBJ1-1; tentatively, D is TRBD1 (5 bases). Trimming took off 0 bases at V and 0 bases at J, with 17 bases between the two ends. The germline V gene has CDR1 LGHNT and CDR2 FRNRAP. The CDR3 has 18 residues. The CDR3 DNA follows: TGTGCTAGTGGTTTGGTAAGAGGGGCCCAAGACATGAACACTGAAGCTTTCTTT. Its protein is CASGLVRGAQDMNTEAFF.